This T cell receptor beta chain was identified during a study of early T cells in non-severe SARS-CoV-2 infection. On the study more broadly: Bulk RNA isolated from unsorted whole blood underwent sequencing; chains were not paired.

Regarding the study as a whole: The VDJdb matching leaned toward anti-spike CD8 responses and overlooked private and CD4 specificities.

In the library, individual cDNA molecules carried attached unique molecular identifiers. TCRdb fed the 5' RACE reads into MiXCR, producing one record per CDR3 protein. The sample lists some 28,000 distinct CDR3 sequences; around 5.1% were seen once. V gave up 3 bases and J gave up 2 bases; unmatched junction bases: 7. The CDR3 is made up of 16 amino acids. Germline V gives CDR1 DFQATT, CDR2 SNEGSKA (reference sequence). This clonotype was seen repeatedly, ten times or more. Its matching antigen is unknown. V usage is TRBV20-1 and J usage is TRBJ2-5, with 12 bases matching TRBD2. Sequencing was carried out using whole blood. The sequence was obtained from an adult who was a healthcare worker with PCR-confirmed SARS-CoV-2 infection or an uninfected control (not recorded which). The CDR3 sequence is CSARWTSGAQQETQYF. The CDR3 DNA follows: TGCAGTGCTAGGTGGACTAGCGGGGCTCAACAAGAGACCCAGTACTTC.